One sample yielded the 20 T cell receptor beta chains listed below, sequenced in a study of long-term antiretroviral therapy in people with HIV. Sequencing used immunoSEQ v3.0 at survey level. Here immunoSEQ multiplex PCR was the method, and the copy in TCRdb shows in-frame clones only, minus some. This sample yields 15,000 to 20,000 clones, of which around four fifths are seen a single time; 6.5% to 8.5% belongs to the top ten. This specimen was unsorted PBMCs, taken 0.1 years after starting antiretroviral therapy. The receptor set was obtained from a man aged 18 to 29 with HIV.

This chain connects TRBV9 to TRBJ2-7; D gene ambiguous. CDR1 is SGDLS, CDR2 YYNGEE, per germline. The CDR3 loop spans 13 amino acids. The V end was cut by 0 bases, the J end by 0 bases, with 4 bases between. CDR3 protein: CASSVDSSYEQYF. CDR3 DNA: TGTGCCAGCAGCGTAGACAGCTCCTACGAGCAGTACTTC. The full variable domain, its missing parts supplied by reference TRBV9 and TRBJ2-7, is DSGVTQTPKHLITATGQRVTLRCSPRSGDLSVYWYQQSLDQGLQFLIQYYNGEERAKGNILERFSAQQFPDLHSELNLSSLELGDSALYFCASSVDSSYEQYFGPGTRLTVT.

V usage is TRBV11-2 and J usage is TRBJ2-3; a weak D match, TRBD2 (6 bases). Germline lookup yields CDR1 SGHAT and CDR2 FQNNGV. The CDR3 has 16 residues. V lost 0 bases and J lost 1, with 11 bases in between. DNA for the CDR3: TGTGCCAGCAGCTTAGATCGGCCTAGCGGCACAGATACGCAGTATTTT. Its protein product is CASSLDRPSGTDTQYF.

This clone has just one count. The chain is built from TRBV9 and TRBJ2-3; weak D call: TRBD2 (7 bases). V gave up 3 bases and J gave up 1 base, with 9 bases separating them. The CDR3 totals 14 residues. The germline V gene has CDR1 SGDLS and CDR2 YYNGEE. CDR3 sequence (DNA): TGTGCCAGCAGCGGAGGGGGGGGCACAGATACGCAGTATTTT. Its translation: CASSGGGGTDTQYF.

The chain carries TRBV4-1 and TRBJ2-3, with 14 nucleotides matching TRBD2. This CDR3 has 18 amino acids. The junction had 6 bases not matched to a gene; V was cut back by 0 bases and J by 4 bases. CDR1 MGHRA and CDR2 YSYEKL come from the germline V gene. CDR3 amino acids: CASSQDGLAGGIADTQYF. In DNA, the CDR3 is TGCGCCAGCAGCCAAGACGGACTAGCGGGAGGTATTGCAGATACGCAGTATTTT.

The chain combines TRBV7-3 with TRBJ2-6; D uncertain. CDR3 size: 15 residues. The V and J ends lost 0 bases and 4 bases respectively, with 7 bases between them. Germline CDR1 reads SGHTA; CDR2 reads FQGTGA. The CDR3 sequence: CASSLTGSGANVLTF. The CDR3 coding sequence is TGTGCCAGCAGCTTAACAGGGTCCGGGGCCAACGTCCTGACTTTC.

The chain recombines TRBV5-1 with TRBJ1-1; TRBD1 aligns across 8 bases. V trimming: 4 bases; J trimming: 1 base; junction bases outside the gene matches: 6. The length of the CDR3 is 15 residues. The V gene's germline CDR1 is SGHRS and CDR2 YFSETQ. CDR3 bases: TGCGCCAGCAGCCAACTTACAGGGGGGAACACTGAAGCTTTCTTT. It encodes CASSQLTGGNTEAFF.

This clone occurred once. Mismatch with germline at one junction end may stem from a read error. The chain couples TRBV13 to TRBJ2-7; either TRBD1 or TRBD2 may supply D (7 bases each). This CDR3 comprises 12 residues. CDR1 PRHDT and CDR2 FYEKMQ come from the germline V gene (reference sequence). The CDR3 loop reads CASSLGGGSEYF. For the CDR3, the DNA is TGTGCCAGCAGTTTAGGGGGCGGGAGTGAGTACTTC.

This clone was observed a handful of times. V is TRBV5-1 and J is TRBJ2-7; D perhaps matches TRBD2 (5 bases). Germline V gives CDR1 SGHRS, CDR2 YFSETQ. Between the trimmed V and J ends, which lost 0 bases and 2 bases, there was a span of 9 bases. The CDR3 is 14 residues long. The CDR3 sequence: CASSLGGPTYEQYF. Here the CDR3 DNA reads TGCGCCAGCAGCTTGGGCGGGCCTACCTACGAGCAGTACTTC. Full variable domain (outside the CDR3, taken from reference TRBV5-1 and TRBJ2-7): KAGVTQTPRYLIKTRGQQVTLSCSPISGHRSVSWYQQTPGQGLQFLFEYFSETQRNKGNFPGRFSGRQFSNSRSEMNVSTLELGDSALYLCASSLGGPTYEQYFGPGTRLTVT.

The CDR3 here is CASSAPGPELFF. DNA for the CDR3: TGTGCCAGCAGCGCCCCCGGTCCCGAGCTGTTTTTT. J is TRBJ2-2 and V is TRBV9, with D uncertain. Germline loops: CDR1 SGDLS, CDR2 YYNGEE. V lost 3 bases and J lost 11, with 11 bases in between. The CDR3 totals 12 residues.

This clone was counted a few times. The rearrangement links TRBV29-1 to TRBJ2-7, with TRBD2 matching over 13 bases. The CDR3 is 14 amino acids. CDR1 is SQVTM and CDR2 is ANQGSEA in the germline V gene. Trimming removed 4 bases from V and 2 bases from J; junction bases left unmatched: 2. The CDR3 here is CSVAGLAGTYEQYF. For the CDR3, the DNA is TGCAGCGTTGCGGGACTAGCGGGAACCTACGAGCAGTACTTC.

The chain has TRBV6-5 and TRBJ1-2, with D perhaps matching TRBD1 (5 bases). The V end lost 0 bases, the J end lost 3 bases, and 8 bases lay between the germline ends. The CDR3 runs 14 residues. Germline V lookup: CDR1 MNHEY, CDR2 SVGAGI. Written as DNA, the CDR3 is TGTGCCAGCAGTTACTCAGGACAAGACTATGGCTACACCTTC. Translating gives CASSYSGQDYGYTF.

This clone was seen only once. V gene TRBV5-8 combines with J gene TRBJ2-1; 9 nucleotides align to TRBD2. The CDR3 runs 15 residues. Germline V CDR1 and CDR2: SGHTS, YDEGEE. J was trimmed by 4 bases and V by 2 bases; bases with no gene match: 4. CDR3 loop: CASSFGGLAYNEQFF. The CDR3 DNA follows: TGTGCCAGCAGCTTCGGGGGACTAGCTTACAATGAGCAGTTCTTC.

This clone was picked up a small number of times. This chain joins TRBV4-3 and TRBJ1-2; D uncertain. The CDR3 contains 15 residues. Per germline, CDR1 LGHNA and CDR2 YSLEER. V lost 3 bases and J lost 3, with 14 bases in between. CDR3 DNA sequence: TGCGCCAGCAGCCACGAAGACCGAGGCGACTATGGCTACACCTTC. Protein: CASSHEDRGDYGYTF.

The gene calls are TRBV6-5 and TRBJ2-3; D unresolved. Germline V lookup: CDR1 MNHEY, CDR2 SVGAGI. With 1 base removed from V and 6 bases from J, the gap between germline ends came to 8 bases. The CDR3 consists of 13 residues. CDR3 amino acids: CASSYYPTDTQYF. The CDR3 DNA sequence: TGTGCCAGCAGTTACTACCCGACGGATACGCAGTATTTT.

The chain has TRBV5-4 and TRBJ2-5; no reliable D call. CDR1 is SGHNT, CDR2 YYREEE, per germline (reference sequence). The CDR3 has 13 amino acids. V was cut by 1 base and J by 3 bases, with 7 bases left in between. CDR3 loop: CASSLYLKETQYF. The CDR3 DNA sequence: TGTGCCAGCAGCTTGTATCTGAAAGAGACCCAGTACTTC.

The chain is built from TRBV7-2 and TRBJ1-1; possibly TRBD1 for D (5 bases). The V end was cut by 3 bases, the J end by 4 bases, with 12 bases between. The CDR3 loop spans 14 amino acids. Germline assignment: CDR1 SGHTA and CDR2 FQGNSA. The CDR3 DNA sequence: TGTGCCAGCAGCTTGAGGGGTGGTGGCACTGAAGCTTTCTTT. This gives the protein CASSLRGGGTEAFF. Full variable domain (missing parts from reference TRBV7-2 and TRBJ1-1): GAGVSQSPSNKVTEKGKDVELRCDPISGHTALYWYRQSLGQGLEFLIYFQGNSAPDKSGLPSDRFSAERTGGSVSTLTIQRTQQEDSAVYLCASSLRGGGTEAFFGQGTRLTVV.

V usage is TRBV5-1 and J usage is TRBJ2-1, with 8 bases matching TRBD2. Germline CDR1 SGHRS, CDR2 YFSETQ. With 2 bases clipped from V and 2 bases from J, the junction kept 18 bases outside the gene matches. The CDR3 is made up of 20 amino acids. The CDR3 sequence is CASSLGRVSGGLLPYNEQFF. For the CDR3, the DNA is TGCGCCAGCAGCTTAGGCAGGGTAAGCGGGGGCCTCCTCCCCTACAATGAGCAGTTCTTC.

V is TRBV7-2 and J is TRBJ2-2, with D possibly matching TRBD1 (6 bases). Germline CDR1 is SGHTA and CDR2 is FQGNSA. Trimming pared 5 bases from V and 1 base from J, leaving 8 bases between. The CDR3 spans 14 residues. This CDR3 is CASSPRGNTGELFF. The CDR3 bases are TGTGCCAGCAGCCCCAGGGGGAACACCGGGGAGCTGTTTTTT.

The J gene is TRBJ2-2, the V gene TRBV6-5; no clear D gene. Trimming left V 5 bases short and J 1 base short, with 11 bases between. CDR3 length: 15 amino acids. CDR1 is MNHEY, CDR2 SVGAGI, per germline. In nucleotides, the CDR3 is TGTGCCAGCAGTCCTGACAACTGGAACACCGGGGAGCTGTTTTTT. Its translation: CASSPDNWNTGELFF.

This CDR3 is CASSRDREYNEQFF. The CDR3 region has the DNA TGCGCCAGCAGCCGGGACAGGGAATACAATGAGCAGTTCTTC. The chain joins TRBV4-3 to TRBJ2-1; 9 bases map to TRBD1. The CDR3 runs 14 residues. V gave up 4 bases and J gave up 4 bases; unmatched junction bases: 2. Germline CDR1 LGHNA, CDR2 YSLEER.